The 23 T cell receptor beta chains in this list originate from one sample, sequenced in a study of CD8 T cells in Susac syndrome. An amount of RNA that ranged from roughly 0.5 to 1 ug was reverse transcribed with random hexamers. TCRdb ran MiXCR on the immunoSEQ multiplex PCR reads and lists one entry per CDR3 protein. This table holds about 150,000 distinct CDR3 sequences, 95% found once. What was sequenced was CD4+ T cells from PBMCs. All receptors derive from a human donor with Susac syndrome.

CDR3 in DNA: TGTGCCAGCAGCGTTGGGGCTACCCTTCCCGATACGCAGTATTTT. Amino acids: CASSVGATLPDTQYF. The chain has TRBV9 and TRBJ2-3; possibly TRBD1 for D (5 bases). V lost 2 bases to trimming and J lost 6 bases, with 16 bases between them. Per the germline V gene, CDR1 is SGDLS and CDR2 is YYNGEE. The CDR3 is 15 amino acids. The full variable domain, completed using reference TRBV9 and TRBJ2-3, is DSGVTQTPKHLITATGQRVTLRCSPRSGDLSVYWYQQSLDQGLQFLIQYYNGEERAKGNILERFSAQQFPDLHSELNLSSLELGDSALYFCASSVGATLPDTQYFGPGTRLTVL.

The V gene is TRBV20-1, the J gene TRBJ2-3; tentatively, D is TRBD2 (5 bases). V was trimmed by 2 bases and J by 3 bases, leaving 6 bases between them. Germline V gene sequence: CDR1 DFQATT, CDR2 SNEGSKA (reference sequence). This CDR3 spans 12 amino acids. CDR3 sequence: CSARRTTDTQYF. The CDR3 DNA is TGCAGTGCTAGAAGGACTACAGATACGCAGTATTTT.

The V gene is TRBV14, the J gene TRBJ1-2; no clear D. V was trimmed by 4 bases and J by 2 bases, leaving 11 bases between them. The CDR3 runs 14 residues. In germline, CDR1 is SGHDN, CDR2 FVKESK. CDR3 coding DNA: TGTGCCAGCAGCCGGATTGGGGAGAACTATGGCTACACCTTC. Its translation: CASSRIGENYGYTF.

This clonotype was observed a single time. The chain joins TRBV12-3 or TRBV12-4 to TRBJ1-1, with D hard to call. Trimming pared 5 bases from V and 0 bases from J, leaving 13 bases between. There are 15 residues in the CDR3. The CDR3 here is CASSPSGRVNTEAFF. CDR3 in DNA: TGTGCCAGCAGTCCTAGTGGGAGGGTGAACACTGAAGCTTTCTTT.

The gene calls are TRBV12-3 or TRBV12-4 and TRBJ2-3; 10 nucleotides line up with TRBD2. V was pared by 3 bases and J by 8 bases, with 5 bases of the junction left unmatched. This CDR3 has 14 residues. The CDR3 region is CASSLSGGARTQYF. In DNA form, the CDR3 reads TGTGCCAGCAGTTTGAGCGGGGGGGCCCGTACGCAGTATTTT.

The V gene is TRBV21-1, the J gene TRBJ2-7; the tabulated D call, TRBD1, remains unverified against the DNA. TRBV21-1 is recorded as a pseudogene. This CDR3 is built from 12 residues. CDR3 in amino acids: CASSKGGVEQYF. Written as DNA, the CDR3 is TGTGCCAGCAGCAAGGGCGGGGTCGAGCAGTACTTC.

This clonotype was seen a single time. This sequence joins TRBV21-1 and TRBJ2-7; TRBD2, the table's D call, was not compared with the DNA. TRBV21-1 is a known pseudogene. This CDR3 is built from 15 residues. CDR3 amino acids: CASSKAQREWGEQYF. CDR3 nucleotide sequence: TGTGCCAGCAGCAAAGCCCAGCGGGAGTGGGGCGAGCAGTACTTC.

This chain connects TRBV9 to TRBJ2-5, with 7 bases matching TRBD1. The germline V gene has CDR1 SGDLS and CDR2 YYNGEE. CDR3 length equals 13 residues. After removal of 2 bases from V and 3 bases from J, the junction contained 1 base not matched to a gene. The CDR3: CASSVGQKETQYF. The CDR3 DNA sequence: TGTGCCAGCAGCGTGGGACAGAAAGAGACCCAGTACTTC.

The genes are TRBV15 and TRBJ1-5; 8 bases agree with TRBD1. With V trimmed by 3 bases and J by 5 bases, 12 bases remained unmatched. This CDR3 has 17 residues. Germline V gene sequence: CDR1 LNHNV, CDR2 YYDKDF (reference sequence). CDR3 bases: TGTGCCACCAGCAGCCCGGACAGGGTTGTAAGTGATCAGCCCCAGCATTTT. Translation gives CATSSPDRVVSDQPQHF.

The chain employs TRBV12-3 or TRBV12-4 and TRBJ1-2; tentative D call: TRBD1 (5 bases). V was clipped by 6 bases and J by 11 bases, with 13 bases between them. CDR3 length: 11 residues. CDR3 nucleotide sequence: TGTGCCAGCAGGGGTGGGGGAGGGTACACCTTC. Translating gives CASRGGGGYTF.

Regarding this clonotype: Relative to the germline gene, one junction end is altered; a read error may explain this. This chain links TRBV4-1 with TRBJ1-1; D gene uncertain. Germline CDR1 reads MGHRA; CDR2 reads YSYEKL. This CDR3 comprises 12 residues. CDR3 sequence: CASSRGNTEAFF. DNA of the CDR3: TGTGCCAGCTCACGAGGGAACACTGAAGCTTTCTTT.

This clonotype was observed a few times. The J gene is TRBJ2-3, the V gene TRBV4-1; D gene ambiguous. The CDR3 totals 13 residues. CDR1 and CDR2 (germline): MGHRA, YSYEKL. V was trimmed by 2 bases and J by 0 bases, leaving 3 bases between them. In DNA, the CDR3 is TGCGCCAGCAGCCAATCTAGCACAGATACGCAGTATTTT. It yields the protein CASSQSSTDTQYF.

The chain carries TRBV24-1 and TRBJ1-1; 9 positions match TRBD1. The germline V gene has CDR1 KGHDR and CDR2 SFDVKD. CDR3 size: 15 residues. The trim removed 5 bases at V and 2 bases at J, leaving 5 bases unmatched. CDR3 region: CATSVGGQGNTEAFF. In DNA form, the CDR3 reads TGTGCCACCAGTGTGGGGGGACAGGGAAACACTGAAGCTTTCTTT.

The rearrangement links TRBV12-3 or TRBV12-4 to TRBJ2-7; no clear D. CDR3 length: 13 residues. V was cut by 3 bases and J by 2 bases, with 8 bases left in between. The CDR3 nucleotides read TGTGCCAGCAGTTTTCCACCCCCCTACGAGCAGTACTTC. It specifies CASSFPPPYEQYF.

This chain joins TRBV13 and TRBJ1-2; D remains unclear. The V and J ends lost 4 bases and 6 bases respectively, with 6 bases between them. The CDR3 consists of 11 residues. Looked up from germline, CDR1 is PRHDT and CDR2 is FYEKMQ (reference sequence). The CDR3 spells CASSYWDGYTF. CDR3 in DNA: TGTGCCAGCAGCTATTGGGATGGCTACACCTTC. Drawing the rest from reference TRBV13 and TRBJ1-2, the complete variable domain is AAGVIQSPRHLIKEKRETATLKCYPIPRHDTVYWYQQGPGQDPQFLISFYEKMQSDKGSIPDRFSAQQFSDYHSELNMSSLELGDSALYFCASSYWDGYTFGSGTRLTVV.

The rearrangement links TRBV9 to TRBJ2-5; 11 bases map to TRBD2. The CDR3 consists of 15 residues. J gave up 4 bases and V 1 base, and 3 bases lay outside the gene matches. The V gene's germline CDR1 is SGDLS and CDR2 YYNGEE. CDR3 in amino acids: CASSVTSGGGETQYF. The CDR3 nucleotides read TGTGCCAGCAGCGTAACTAGCGGGGGCGGAGAGACCCAGTACTTC.

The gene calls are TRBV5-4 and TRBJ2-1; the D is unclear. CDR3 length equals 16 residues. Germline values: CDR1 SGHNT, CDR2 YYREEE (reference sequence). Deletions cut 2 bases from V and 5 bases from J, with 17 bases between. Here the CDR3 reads CASSFDIGLSDNEQFF. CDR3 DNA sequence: TGTGCCAGCAGCTTTGACATCGGCTTGAGCGACAATGAGCAGTTCTTC.

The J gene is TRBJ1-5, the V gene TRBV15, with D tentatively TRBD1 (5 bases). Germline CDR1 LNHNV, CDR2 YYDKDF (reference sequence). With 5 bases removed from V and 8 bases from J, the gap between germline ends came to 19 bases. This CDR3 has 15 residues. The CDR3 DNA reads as TGTGCCACCAGCCGAGCAAACGGGGCGATAGAGCCCCAGCATTTT. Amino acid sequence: CATSRANGAIEPQHF.

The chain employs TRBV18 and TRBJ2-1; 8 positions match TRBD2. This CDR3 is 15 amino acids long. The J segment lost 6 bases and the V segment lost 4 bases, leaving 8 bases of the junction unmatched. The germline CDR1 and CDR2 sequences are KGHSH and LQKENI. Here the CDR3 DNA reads TGTGCCAGCTCACAGATAGCGGGAACCGGCAATGAGCAGTTCTTC. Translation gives CASSQIAGTGNEQFF.

The CDR3 bases are TGTGCCAGCAGCCGCTGGACTAGCGGGAAGGATACGCAGTATTTT. Its protein is CASSRWTSGKDTQYF. V gene TRBV5-6 combines with J gene TRBJ2-3, with 12 bases that match TRBD2. Germline V lookup: CDR1 SGHDT, CDR2 YYEEEE. The CDR3 extends over 15 amino acids. J lost 6 bases, V lost 4 bases, and 6 bases had no gene match. Filled out from reference TRBV5-6 and TRBJ2-3, the complete variable domain reads DAGVTQSPTHLIKTRGQQVTLRCSPKSGHDTVSWYQQALGQGPQFIFQYYEEEERQRGNFPDRFSGHQFPNYSSELNVNALLLGDSALYLCASSRWTSGKDTQYFGPGTRLTVL.

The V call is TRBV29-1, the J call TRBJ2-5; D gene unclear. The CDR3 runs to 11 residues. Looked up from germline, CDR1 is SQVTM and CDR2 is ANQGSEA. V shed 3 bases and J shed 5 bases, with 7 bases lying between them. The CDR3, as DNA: TGCAGCGTTGACTCCCCCGAGACCCAGTACTTC. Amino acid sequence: CSVDSPETQYF.

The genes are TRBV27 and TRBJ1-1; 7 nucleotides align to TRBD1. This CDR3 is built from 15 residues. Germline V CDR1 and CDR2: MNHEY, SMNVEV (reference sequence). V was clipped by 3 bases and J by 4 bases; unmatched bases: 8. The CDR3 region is CASSFRQGGFTEAFF. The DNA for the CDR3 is TGTGCCAGCAGTTTCCGACAGGGAGGGTTCACTGAAGCTTTCTTT.

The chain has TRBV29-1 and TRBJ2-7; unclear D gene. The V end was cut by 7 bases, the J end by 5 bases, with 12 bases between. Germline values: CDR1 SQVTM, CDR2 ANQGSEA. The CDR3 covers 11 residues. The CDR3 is CSGYWGHEQYF. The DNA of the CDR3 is TGCAGCGGGTATTGGGGTCACGAGCAGTACTTC.